This T cell receptor (beta chain) was recovered during a study of read filtering for tumor transcriptome and immune sequencing (TCRdb year 2020). Study-level background: The cohort consisted of over 16 male and more than 11 female patients, with a mean age of about 64 years and an age range of about 40 to 90. Under revised international staging, eight or nine patients fell into R-ISS I, more than 15 into R-ISS II and about seven into R-ISS III. Whole-transcriptome libraries were prepared with the TruSeq RNA Access Library Prep Kit after DNase treatment. TCR-region mapped reads per sample ranged from about 4.05 to 11 million with IR-seq versus only roughly 75 to 1,300 with RNA-seq. TCR repertoires obtained by targeted immune repertoire sequencing and by bulk whole-transcriptome sequencing performed on the same bone marrow samples were compared. One of the main goals was to work out a read-filtering strategy for immune repertoire data, in particular whether clonotypes backed by only a single read should be removed. General conclusions and limits of the study: Compared with RNA-seq, IR-seq captured clonotypes at much higher depth and more reliably, and a smaller IR-seq throughput was enough to identify most shared clonotypes. The sorted CD138-negative fraction was composed of a mixed bone marrow immune population rather than of purified T cells. The correlation between IR-seq and RNA-seq shared clonotype proportions rose when single-read clonotypes were removed. In IR-seq, approximately 80% of clonotypes but 3.5% to 4% of total reads were represented by single-read clonotypes, whereas in RNA-seq, 74.6% of clonotypes and 40% to 55% of reads were represented by single-read clonotypes.

This clonotype was seen repeatedly, ten times or more. The antigen it binds to is not known. No much larger clonotype is one base removed from it; base qualities were not supplied. V and J are trimmed by 0 bases and 3 bases, and the gene matches miss 3 bases of the junction. The germline V gene supplies CDR1 SGHRS and CDR2 YFSETQ. The CDR3 covers 15 residues, taking in both the cysteine and the phenylalanine. CDR3 DNA is the only sequence kept; it has 45 bases, read in frame from the first base. Bone marrow was sampled from every patient at the time of active disease. Bone marrow mononuclear cells were isolated by Ficoll-Hypaque density gradient centrifugation. CD138-negative cells were obtained by negative selection after labeling with CD138 magnetic microbeads on a MACS separator, removing myeloma plasma cells. Purity of the isolated cells was checked by flow cytometry on an Attune NxT using CD138 antibodies. TRIzol reagent was used to extract total RNA, and a NanoDrop spectrophotometer was used to quantify the extracted RNA. For each patient, paired RNA-seq and IR-seq were run on the CD138-negative bone marrow sample from that patient.

TCR libraries were built from roughly 370 ng RNA with the Immunoverse kit, using molecular barcoded adaptors covering alpha/delta and beta/gamma chains. The same RNA used for transcriptome sequencing was used for TCR library preparation. TCR libraries were sequenced on an Illumina HiSeq 4000 with 2 x 150 cycles. On the study's bioinformatics: MiXCR aligned TCR reads to human V, D, J and C references and assembled the aligned reads into CDR3 clonotypes, with quality filtering and error correction included. The tcR package in R was used for analysis of clonotype counts and gene usage diversity. For inspection of raw mapping reads, RNA-seq reads were mapped by STAR aligner version 2.5.3a onto GRCh37 of the human genome. IR-seq fastq files were randomly downsampled with Seqtk 1.3 to test the effect of sequencing depth on detected clonotypes. TCRdb took the public reads, trimmed them with fastp at Q25, ran MiXCR for clone calling and kept in-frame beta chains. For every CDR3 protein sequence, its rows merge into one entry that carries the most common genes and DNA. The V and J calls were not made by the authors but by TCRdb's processing. This sample lists some 130,000 distinct CDR3 sequences; 13% were detected once. The ten largest clones add up to more than 9.5% of the sample.

This sequence uses TRBV5-1 and TRBJ2-7, with TRBD2 identical over 10 junction bases. The clonotype originates from a donor aged 40 or older with multiple myeloma. The source material was a population of CD138-negative cells sorted from bone marrow. The cell subset or site label here, explained by the study, means: bone marrow mononuclear cells depleted of CD138+ plasma/myeloma cells by negative magnetic selection. Here the CDR3 is given as CASSLGGTSDYEQYF. The sequenced DNA is TGCGCCAGCAGCTTGGGCGGGACTAGCGACTACGAGCAGTACTTC.